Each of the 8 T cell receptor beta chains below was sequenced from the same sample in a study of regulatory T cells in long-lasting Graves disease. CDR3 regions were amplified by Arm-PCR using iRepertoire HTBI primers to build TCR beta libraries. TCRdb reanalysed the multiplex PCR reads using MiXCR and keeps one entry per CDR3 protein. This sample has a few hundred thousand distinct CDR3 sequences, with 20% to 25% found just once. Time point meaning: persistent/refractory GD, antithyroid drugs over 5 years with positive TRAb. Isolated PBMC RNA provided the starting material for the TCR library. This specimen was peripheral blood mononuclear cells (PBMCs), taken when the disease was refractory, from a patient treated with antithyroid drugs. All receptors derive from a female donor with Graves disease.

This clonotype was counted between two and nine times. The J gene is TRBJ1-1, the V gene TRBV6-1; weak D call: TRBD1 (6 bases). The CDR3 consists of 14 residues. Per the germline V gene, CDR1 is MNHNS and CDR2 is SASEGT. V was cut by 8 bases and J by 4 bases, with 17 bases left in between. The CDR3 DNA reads TGTGCCAGCGATCTATGGGGAGGGGGCACTGAAGCTTTCTTT. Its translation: CASDLWGGGTEAFF.

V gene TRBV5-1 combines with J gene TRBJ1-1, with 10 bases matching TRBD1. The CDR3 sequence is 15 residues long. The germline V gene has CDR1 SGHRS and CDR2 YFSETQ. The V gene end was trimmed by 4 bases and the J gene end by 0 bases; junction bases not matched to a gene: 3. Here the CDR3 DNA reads TGCGCCAGCAGCACGGGACAGGGGTTGAACACTGAAGCTTTCTTT. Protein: CASSTGQGLNTEAFF. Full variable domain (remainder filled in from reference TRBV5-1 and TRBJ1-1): KAGVTQTPRYLIKTRGQQVTLSCSPISGHRSVSWYQQTPGQGLQFLFEYFSETQRNKGNFPGRFSGRQFSNSRSEMNVSTLELGDSALYLCASSTGQGLNTEAFFGQGTRLTVV.

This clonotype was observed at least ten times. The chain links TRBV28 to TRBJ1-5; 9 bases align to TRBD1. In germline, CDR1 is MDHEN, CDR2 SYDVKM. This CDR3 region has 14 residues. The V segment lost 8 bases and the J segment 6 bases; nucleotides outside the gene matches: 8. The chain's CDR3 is CASGTGIYSQPQHF. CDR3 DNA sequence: TGTGCCAGCGGGACAGGGATTTACTCTCAGCCCCAGCATTTT.

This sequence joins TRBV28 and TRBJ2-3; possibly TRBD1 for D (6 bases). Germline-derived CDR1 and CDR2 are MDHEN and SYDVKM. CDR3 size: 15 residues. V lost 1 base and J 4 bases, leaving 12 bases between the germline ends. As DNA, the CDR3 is TGTGCCAGCAGTTTATACGGCAGGGGCGCAGATACGCAGTATTTT. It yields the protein CASSLYGRGADTQYF.

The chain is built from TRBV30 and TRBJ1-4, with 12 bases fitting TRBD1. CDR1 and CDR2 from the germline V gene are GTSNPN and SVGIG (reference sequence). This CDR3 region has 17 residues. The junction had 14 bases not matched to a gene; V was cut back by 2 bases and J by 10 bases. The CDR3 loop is CAWSFAGQGASVGKLFF. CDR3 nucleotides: TGTGCCTGGAGTTTCGCGGGACAGGGGGCTTCCGTTGGAAAACTGTTTTTT.

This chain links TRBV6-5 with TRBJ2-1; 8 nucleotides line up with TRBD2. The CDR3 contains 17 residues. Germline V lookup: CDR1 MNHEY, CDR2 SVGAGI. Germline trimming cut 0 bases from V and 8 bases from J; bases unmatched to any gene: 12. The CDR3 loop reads CASSYSRIAGKIYEQFF. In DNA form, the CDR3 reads TGTGCCAGCAGTTACTCTAGGATAGCGGGAAAGATATATGAGCAGTTCTTC.

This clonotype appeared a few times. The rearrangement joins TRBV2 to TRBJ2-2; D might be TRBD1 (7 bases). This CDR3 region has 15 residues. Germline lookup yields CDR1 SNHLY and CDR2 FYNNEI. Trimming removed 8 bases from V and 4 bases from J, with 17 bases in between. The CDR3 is CASRLEGAGTGELFF. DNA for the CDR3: TGTGCCAGCCGATTGGAGGGGGCTGGCACCGGGGAGCTGTTTTTT.

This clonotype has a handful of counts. CDR3 amino acids: CASNHPRQGKRNQPQHF. The CDR3 DNA reads as TGTGCCAGCAACCACCCCCGACAGGGGAAGAGGAATCAGCCCCAGCATTTT. This chain links TRBV6-1 with TRBJ1-5, with 8 bases that match TRBD1. The length of the CDR3 is 17 residues. The V gene's germline CDR1 is MNHNS and CDR2 SASEGT. V dropped 7 bases and J dropped 4; count of bases not matched to a gene: 15.